These 20 T cell receptor beta chains were sequenced from one sample in a study of PD-1 blockade in mismatch repair-deficient tumors. Libraries were prepared by immunoSEQ multiplex PCR; TCRdb keeps only in-frame clonotypes and omits some of them. The sample carries around 17,000 clones, under 90% recorded once. The sample in question was PBMCs, obtained roughly 23 weeks after starting pembrolizumab. The receptor set was obtained from an adult with mismatch repair-deficient cancer.

This clone appeared once. CDR3 region: CASSQDPRNEQFF. The CDR3 DNA follows: TGTGCCAGCAGCCAAGATCCCCGCAATGAGCAGTTCTTC. This chain joins TRBV4-2 and TRBJ2-1, with D unclear. The length of the CDR3 is 13 residues. The V end was cut by 0 bases, the J end by 6 bases, with 6 bases between. From germline, CDR1 is LGHNA and CDR2 YNFKEQ.

V usage is TRBV7-2 and J usage is TRBJ2-7, with D possibly matching TRBD2 (6 bases). Germline lookup yields CDR1 SGHTA and CDR2 FQGNSA. The length of the CDR3 is 14 residues. V was trimmed by 4 bases and J by 3 bases, leaving 13 bases between them. CDR3 nucleotide sequence: TGTGCCAGCAGCTATCCGGGACTCTTCTACGAGCAGTACTTC. Translated: CASSYPGLFYEQYF.

This clone occurred a few times. The chain couples TRBV19 to TRBJ2-7; 16 bases fit TRBD2. The CDR3 length is 15 residues. Trimming removed 8 bases from V and 6 bases from J; junction bases left unmatched: 7. The germline V gene encodes CDR1 LNHDA and CDR2 SQIVND (reference sequence). This CDR3 reads CASSGLAGGPREQYF. The CDR3 nucleotides are TGTGCCAGTTCGGGACTAGCGGGAGGGCCCCGCGAGCAGTACTTC.

The V call is TRBV5-1, the J call TRBJ2-1; maybe TRBD2 (5 bases). Looked up from germline, CDR1 is SGHRS and CDR2 is YFSETQ. V was clipped by 4 bases and J by 0 bases, with 17 bases between them. The CDR3 is 17 residues long. The CDR3 is CASSLGVGEPSYNEQFF. Written as DNA, the CDR3 is TGCGCCAGCAGCCTCGGGGTTGGGGAGCCCTCCTACAATGAGCAGTTCTTC.

V and J are TRBV5-4 and TRBJ1-5; D not resolved. Germline V gene sequence: CDR1 SGHNT, CDR2 YYREEE (reference sequence). The V gene lost 4 bases and the J gene lost 2 bases, with 7 bases spanning the gap. This CDR3 contains 13 residues. CDR3 nucleotide sequence: TGTGCCAGCAGCCTTAGCGGCAATCAGCCCCAGCATTTT. Its protein is CASSLSGNQPQHF. The variable domain in full, completed from reference TRBV5-4 and TRBJ1-5, reads ETGVTQSPTHLIKTRGQQVTLRCSSQSGHNTVSWYQQALGQGPQFIFQYYREEENGRGNFPPRFSGLQFPNYSSELNVNALELDDSALYLCASSLSGNQPQHFGDGTRLSIL.

This clone was seen only once. The chain employs TRBV11-3 and TRBJ1-3; the match to TRBD1 covers 7 bases. Trimming at V came to 6 bases and at J to 2 bases, leaving 4 bases not matched to a gene. CDR1 is SGHNT, CDR2 YENEEA, per germline. CDR3 length: 14 amino acids. In nucleotides, the CDR3 is TGTGCCAGCAGATCCAGGGGGACTGGAAACACCATATATTTT. Protein: CASRSRGTGNTIYF. The complete variable domain, with remaining parts taken from reference TRBV11-3 and TRBJ1-3, reads EAGVVQSPRYKIIEKKQPVAFWCNPISGHNTLYWYLQNLGQGPELLIRYENEEAVDDSQLPKDRFSAERLKGVDSTLKIQPAELGDSAVYLCASRSRGTGNTIYFGEGSWLTVV.

This chain joins TRBV28 and TRBJ1-3; 9 bases agree with TRBD1. The CDR3 covers 16 residues. J gave up 0 bases and V 10 bases, and 10 bases lay outside the gene matches. The germline CDR1 and CDR2 sequences are MDHEN and SYDVKM. CDR3 DNA sequence: TGTGCCACTGCGACCGGGACAGGGTACTCTGGAAACACCATATATTTT. Amino acid sequence: CATATGTGYSGNTIYF.

The rearrangement joins TRBV11-1 to TRBJ1-1; perhaps TRBD1 as D (5 bases). The V gene's germline CDR1 is SGHAT and CDR2 FQDESV (reference sequence). Trimming removed 5 bases at V and 2 bases at J, with 9 bases between. The CDR3 totals 13 residues. CDR3 in amino acids: CASSVQVNTEAFF. As DNA, the CDR3 is TGTGCCAGCAGCGTACAGGTTAACACTGAAGCTTTCTTT.

The CDR3 reads CASSPPAGGPGNEQFF. CDR3 nucleotides: TGTGCCAGCAGCCCACCAGCGGGAGGGCCAGGAAATGAGCAGTTCTTC. The chain recombines TRBV5-6 with TRBJ2-1, with 10 bases aligning to TRBD2. Germline V CDR1 and CDR2: SGHDT, YYEEEE. The CDR3 covers 16 residues. J gave up 7 bases and V 4 bases, and 11 bases lay outside the gene matches.

This chain links TRBV19 with TRBJ2-1; 8 bases are a match to TRBD2. This CDR3 is 17 amino acids long. CDR1 and CDR2 from the germline V gene are LNHDA and SQIVND (reference sequence). V was clipped by 5 bases and J by 7 bases; unmatched bases: 16. CDR3 bases: TGTGCCAGTAGTGACCAATTCGGCCGGGAGGGCCAAAATGAGCAGTTCTTC. Protein sequence: CASSDQFGREGQNEQFF.

Here the CDR3 reads CASSLGGFRSNIQYF. In nucleotides, the CDR3 is TGTGCCAGCAGCTTGGGAGGGTTTAGGTCTAACATTCAGTACTTC. The V gene is TRBV5-4, the J gene TRBJ2-4, with a tentative D call TRBD2 (5 bases). Germline-derived CDR1 and CDR2 are SGHNT and YYREEE (reference sequence). The V end lost 0 bases, the J end lost 7 bases, and 14 bases lay between the germline ends. The CDR3 has 15 residues.

A few counts support this clone. This chain joins TRBV19 and TRBJ2-1, with D possibly being TRBD2 (6 bases). The V end lost 0 bases, the J end lost 1 base, and 7 bases lay between the germline ends. This CDR3 has 15 amino acids. The germline V gene encodes CDR1 LNHDA and CDR2 SQIVND (reference sequence). The chain's CDR3 is CASSIDSGSYNEQFF. Here the CDR3 DNA reads TGTGCCAGTAGTATAGATAGCGGATCCTACAATGAGCAGTTCTTC.

J is TRBJ1-4 and V is TRBV28, with TRBD1 matching over 7 bases. The V gene end was trimmed by 6 bases and the J gene end by 6 bases; junction bases not matched to a gene: 10. The CDR3 totals 15 residues. The germline CDR1 and CDR2 sequences are MDHEN and SYDVKM. The CDR3 region is CASSSGATGYEKLFF. For the CDR3, the DNA is TGTGCCAGCAGCTCCGGGGCGACAGGGTATGAAAAACTGTTTTTT.

The chain employs TRBV6-5 and TRBJ2-1, with D uncertain. This CDR3 contains 12 residues. The V end was cut by 4 bases, the J end by 3 bases, with 4 bases between. Germline values: CDR1 MNHEY, CDR2 SVGAGI. CDR3 sequence (DNA): TGTGCCAGCAGTTCTAACTACAATGAGCAGTTCTTC. Translated: CASSSNYNEQFF.

The V gene is TRBV19, the J gene TRBJ1-4; the D is unclear. Germline-derived CDR1 and CDR2 are LNHDA and SQIVND (reference sequence). The CDR3 runs 14 residues. Trimming left V 4 bases short and J 0 bases short, with 6 bases between. CDR3 bases: TGTGCCAGTAGTAGGGCAACAACTAATGAAAAACTGTTTTTT. Residues: CASSRATTNEKLFF.

The V call is TRBV5-1, the J call TRBJ2-1, with 10 bases aligning to TRBD2. Germline loops: CDR1 SGHRS, CDR2 YFSETQ. V shed 6 bases, J shed 7 bases, and the junction held 7 bases outside the gene matches. The CDR3 loop spans 14 amino acids. This chain's CDR3 is CASTSGSFLNEQFF. CDR3 nucleotides: TGCGCCAGCACTAGCGGGAGCTTCTTAAATGAGCAGTTCTTC. The full variable domain, in which reference TRBV5-1 and TRBJ2-1 provide the parts outside the CDR3, is KAGVTQTPRYLIKTRGQQVTLSCSPISGHRSVSWYQQTPGQGLQFLFEYFSETQRNKGNFPGRFSGRQFSNSRSEMNVSTLELGDSALYLCASTSGSFLNEQFFGPGTRLTVL.

The chain uses TRBV27 and TRBJ1-5, with D perhaps matching TRBD1 (5 bases). V shed 7 bases and J shed 3 bases, with 19 bases lying between them. The CDR3 loop spans 16 amino acids. Germline CDR1 and CDR2: MNHEY and SMNVEV (reference sequence). CDR3 residues: CASNVKGKGANQPQHF. CDR3 bases: TGTGCCAGCAACGTCAAGGGGAAAGGCGCCAATCAGCCCCAGCATTTT.

This sequence joins TRBV5-1 and TRBJ1-5; tentatively, D is TRBD1 (6 bases). Germline lookup yields CDR1 SGHRS and CDR2 YFSETQ. The CDR3 has 15 amino acids. Trimming removed 0 bases at V and 5 bases at J, with 12 bases between. The CDR3 nucleotides are TGCGCCAGCAGCTTGGGACCACAGGGAGATCAGCCCCAGCATTTT. Protein product: CASSLGPQGDQPQHF.

This clone was picked up one time. This chain connects TRBV5-1 to TRBJ2-3; 8 positions match TRBD2. Germline V gives CDR1 SGHRS, CDR2 YFSETQ. CDR3 length: 17 residues. The trim removed 0 bases at V and 0 bases at J, leaving 6 bases unmatched. The CDR3 reads CASSLGSTGGSTDTQYF. The DNA of the CDR3 is TGCGCCAGCAGCTTGGGGTCGACGGGAGGGAGCACAGATACGCAGTATTTT.

V gene TRBV6-6 combines with J gene TRBJ1-1; D ambiguous. CDR1 and CDR2 (germline): MNHNY, SVGAGI (reference sequence). The CDR3 spans 12 residues. V lost 8 bases and J 1 base, leaving 8 bases between the germline ends. In DNA form, the CDR3 reads TGTGCCAGCGGAGGAGCGAACACTGAAGCTTTCTTT. Its protein is CASGGANTEAFF.